The rows below give T cell receptor beta chains drawn from one sample of a study of CD8+CD57+ T cells in acquired aplastic anemia. TCRdb recomputed calls from the reads with MiXCR, one row per CDR3 protein. The table shows approximately 380,000 distinct CDR3 sequences, with around 72% occurring only once. The sample was sorted CD4+, CD8+, or CD8+CD57+ T cells (not recorded which) from PBMCs. These receptors came from a human donor in good health, serving as a control. CDR3s include the opening cysteine and the closing phenylalanine or tryptophan. The D gene is left open where the match is weak. Part of the rows lack a size; the others show once, few, many or a class for expanded clones.

clone_size	j_call	v_call	d_call	cdr3_aa	cdr3_nt
few	TRBJ1-1	TRBV7-2	TRBD1	CASSHGQATEAFF	TGTGCCAGCAGCCACGGACAGGCCACTGAAGCTTTCTTT
NA	TRBJ1-3	TRBV7-8	NA	CASSVGPAGSGTTIYF	TGTGCCAGCAGCGTAGGGCCGGCGGGCTCGGGAACCACCATATATTTT
NA	TRBJ2-1	TRBV5-1	TRBD2	CASSSGTSVDEDEQFF	TGCGCCAGCAGCTCCGGTACTAGCGTAGATGAGGATGAGCAGTTCTTC
NA	TRBJ2-3	TRBV15	TRBD2	CASSARGGVGTQYF	TGTGCCAGCAGCGCCCGCGGGGGGGTGGGTACGCAGTATTTT
NA	TRBJ2-7	TRBV10-3	NA	CASGVRAFYEQYF	TGTGCCAGCGGTGTCAGGGCGTTCTACGAGCAGTACTTC
many	TRBJ1-1	TRBV5-4	NA	CASSLDRQSEAFF	TGTGCCAGCAGCTTAGATCGGCAATCTGAAGCTTTCTTT
NA	TRBJ1-5	TRBV19	NA	CASDTRGSNQPQHF	TGTGCCAGTGACACGAGGGGCAGCAATCAGCCCCAGCATTTT
NA	TRBJ2-3	TRBV7-9	NA	CASSRRTGDAGETQYF	TGTGCCAGCAGCCGTCGAACTGGCGACGCCGGCGAGACGCAGTATTTT
NA	TRBJ2-3	TRBV20-1	NA	CSVRRGSTTTQYF	TGCAGTGTTCGGCGGGGTTCGACTACTACGCAGTATTTT
NA	TRBJ1-2	TRBV10-3	NA	CAIGREGYGYTF	TGTGCCATCGGACGGGAGGGTTATGGCTACACCTTC
NA	TRBJ2-2	TRBV5-1	NA	CASSARLGGPGELFF	TGCGCCAGCAGCGCGAGGTTGGGTGGGCCCGGGGAGCTGTTTTTT
NA	TRBJ1-2	TRBV20-1	NA	CSAGDNGYGYTF	TGCAGTGCGGGGGACAATGGCTATGGCTACACCTTC
NA	TRBJ1-2	TRBV7-8	NA	CASSFPRRGYTF	TGTGCCAGCAGCTTTCCGAGGCGGGGCTACACCTTC
NA	TRBJ2-1	TRBV10-3	TRBD2	CAISARAGTSGDNEQFF	TGTGCCATCAGTGCTAGAGCCGGGACTAGCGGGGACAATGAGCAGTTCTTC
many	TRBJ2-1	TRBV15	NA	CATSREPRSGPSEQFF	TGTGCCACCAGCAGAGAGCCCCGGTCCGGGCCCAGTGAGCAGTTCTTC
NA	TRBJ1-2	TRBV9	NA	CASSVEVGTFAEDTF	TGTGCCAGCAGCGTAGAAGTAGGAACCTTCGCTGAAGACACCTTC
many	TRBJ2-7	TRBV30	TRBD1	CAWSHRGGEQYF	TGTGCCTGGTCGCACAGGGGCGGCGAGCAGTACTTC
NA	TRBJ1-2	TRBV2	NA	CASSAESCSGYTF	TGTGCCAGCAGTGCTGAGAGCTGCAGTGGCTACACCTTC
NA	TRBJ2-5	TRBV7-9	NA	CASRGGRLHLRFGQYF	NA
many	TRBJ2-1	TRBV12-3/TRBV12-4	TRBD1	CASSPPGQYVNEQFF	TGTGCCAGCAGTCCCCCGGGACAGTACGTCAATGAGCAGTTCTTC
NA	TRBJ2-6	TRBV2	NA	CASRTYQAGANVLTF	TGTGCCAGCAGGACCTACCAGGCTGGGGCCAACGTCCTGACTTTC
NA	TRBJ2-7	TRBV5-1	NA	CASSLGGDNQGGFGSEQYF	TGCGCCAGCAGCTTGGGTGGCGACAATCAGGGGGGTTTCGGTTCCGAGCAGTACTTC
many	TRBJ2-1	TRBV28	NA	CASSWYGERNEQLF	TGTGCCAGCAGTTGGTACGGGGAACGCAATGAGCAGCTCTTC
many	TRBJ2-2	TRBV10-2	TRBD1	CASKGGTGGTGELFF	TGCGCCAGCAAGGGCGGGACAGGGGGCACCGGGGAGCTGTTTTTT
once	TRBJ2-2	TRBV7-9	NA	CASSFGMGNTEAF	NA
many	TRBJ1-4	TRBV19	TRBD1	CASSSRTGGSTNEKLFF	TGTGCCAGTAGTTCCCGGACAGGGGGCTCTACTAATGAAAAACTGTTTTTT
NA	TRBJ2-3	TRBV7-2	NA	CASSSVGRTGTHYF	TGTGCCAGCAGCAGCGTCGGGCGAACAGGGACACACTATTTT